The 4 T cell receptor beta chains given below trace back to one sample, sequenced in a study of beta chain features in type 1 diabetes. Since all of the isolated RNA was reverse transcribed, expressed TCRB transcripts were what got sequenced. Using immunoSEQ multiplex PCR, the repertoire was profiled, and TCRdb retains in-frame clones only, with some absent. The sample has more than 250,000 clones, roughly 20% seen once. Findings and caveats of the study: Shortening that was moderate but significant affected the TCRB CDR3s of Type 1 diabetes patients in all four CD4+ subsets.

These receptors are not linked to any known antigen. The sequenced sample was naive CD4+ T cells from blood. Receptors originate from a middle-aged woman with type 1 diabetes.

The genes are TRBV18 and TRBJ2-7; TRBD1 might be the D (5 bases). The germline V gene encodes CDR1 KGHSH and CDR2 LQKENI. CDR3 length: 14 amino acids. The V end lost 0 bases, the J end lost 2 bases, and 8 bases lay between the germline ends. Here the CDR3 reads CASSPPSGTYEQYF. Written as DNA, the CDR3 is TGTGCCAGCTCACCACCGTCAGGGACCTACGAGCAGTACTTC.

The genes are TRBV30 and TRBJ2-5; no clear D gene. Germline lookup yields CDR1 GTSNPN and CDR2 SVGIG (reference sequence). The CDR3 spans 14 residues. V shed 0 bases and J shed 1 base, with 9 bases lying between them. CDR3 sequence reads: CAWSVESVQETQYF. Here the CDR3 DNA reads TGTGCCTGGAGTGTAGAATCGGTCCAAGAGACCCAGTACTTC.

This clone was counted between two and nine times. J is TRBJ2-5 and V is TRBV7-2; tentatively, D is TRBD1 (6 bases). The CDR3 extends over 16 amino acids. Germline assignment: CDR1 SGHTA and CDR2 FQGNSA. Trimming removed 1 base from V and 4 bases from J, with 16 bases in between. CDR3 protein: CASSLVAPRGGETQYF. CDR3 nucleotide sequence: TGTGCCAGCAGCTTAGTGGCACCCAGGGGCGGAGAGACCCAGTACTTC. Full variable domain (missing parts from reference TRBV7-2 and TRBJ2-5): GAGVSQSPSNKVTEKGKDVELRCDPISGHTALYWYRQSLGQGLEFLIYFQGNSAPDKSGLPSDRFSAERTGGSVSTLTIQRTQQEDSAVYLCASSLVAPRGGETQYFGPGTRLLVL.

This clone showed up just a few times. The chain couples TRBV29-1 to TRBJ2-1; 8 bases line up with TRBD2. The V segment lost 3 bases and the J segment 8 bases; nucleotides outside the gene matches: 9. The CDR3 extends over 14 amino acids. The V gene's germline CDR1 is SQVTM and CDR2 ANQGSEA. The CDR3 region is CSVDGLAGLDEQFF. For the CDR3, the DNA is TGCAGCGTTGATGGATTAGCGGGGCTGGATGAGCAGTTCTTC.